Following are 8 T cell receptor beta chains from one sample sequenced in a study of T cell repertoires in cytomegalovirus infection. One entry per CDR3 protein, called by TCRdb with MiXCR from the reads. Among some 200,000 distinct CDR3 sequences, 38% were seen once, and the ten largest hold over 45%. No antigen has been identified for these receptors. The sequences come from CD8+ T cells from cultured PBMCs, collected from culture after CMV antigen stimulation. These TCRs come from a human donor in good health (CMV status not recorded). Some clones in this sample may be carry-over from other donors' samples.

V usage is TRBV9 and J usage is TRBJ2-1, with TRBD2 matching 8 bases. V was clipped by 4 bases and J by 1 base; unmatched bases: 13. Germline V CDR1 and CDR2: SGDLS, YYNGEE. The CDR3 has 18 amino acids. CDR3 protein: CASSRPRGGGSSYNEQFF. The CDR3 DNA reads TGTGCCAGCAGCCGACCCCGGGGGGGGGGGAGTTCCTACAATGAGCAGTTCTTC. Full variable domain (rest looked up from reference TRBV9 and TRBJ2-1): DSGVTQTPKHLITATGQRVTLRCSPRSGDLSVYWYQQSLDQGLQFLIQYYNGEERAKGNILERFSAQQFPDLHSELNLSSLELGDSALYFCASSRPRGGGSSYNEQFFGPGTRLTVL.

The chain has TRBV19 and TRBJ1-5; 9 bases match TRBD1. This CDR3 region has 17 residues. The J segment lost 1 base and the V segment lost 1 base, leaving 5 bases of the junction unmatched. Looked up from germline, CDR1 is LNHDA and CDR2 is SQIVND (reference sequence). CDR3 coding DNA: TGTGCCAGTAGTATAGCGTCGGGACAGGGAAGCAATCAGCCCCAGCATTTT. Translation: CASSIASGQGSNQPQHF.

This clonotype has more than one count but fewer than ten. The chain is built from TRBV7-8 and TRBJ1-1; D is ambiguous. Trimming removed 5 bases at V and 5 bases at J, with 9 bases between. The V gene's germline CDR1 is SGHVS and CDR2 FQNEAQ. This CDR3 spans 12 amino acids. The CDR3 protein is CASSPLLTEAFF. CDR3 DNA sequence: TGTGCCAGCAGCCCTCTATTAACTGAAGCTTTCTTT.

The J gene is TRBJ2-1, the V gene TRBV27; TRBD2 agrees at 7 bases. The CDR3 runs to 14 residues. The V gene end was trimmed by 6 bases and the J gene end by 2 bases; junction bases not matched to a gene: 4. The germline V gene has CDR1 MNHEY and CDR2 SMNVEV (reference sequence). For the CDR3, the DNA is TGTGCCAGCAGCCAGGGAGGGCCCTACAATGAGCAGTTCTTC. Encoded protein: CASSQGGPYNEQFF.

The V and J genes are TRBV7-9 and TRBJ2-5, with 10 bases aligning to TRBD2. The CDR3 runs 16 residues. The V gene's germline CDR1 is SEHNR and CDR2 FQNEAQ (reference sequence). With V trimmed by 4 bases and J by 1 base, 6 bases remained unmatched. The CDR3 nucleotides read TGTGCCAGCAGCTCCGCTAGCGGGAGTCGCCAAGAGACCCAGTACTTC. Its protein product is CASSSASGSRQETQYF.

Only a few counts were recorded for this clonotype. This CDR3 is CASSRRTSGIGETQYF. The CDR3 region has the DNA TGTGCCAGCAGCCGTCGGACTAGCGGGATCGGGGAGACCCAGTACTTC. This chain uses TRBV5-4 with TRBJ2-5; 12 bases map to TRBD2. The junction had 9 bases not matched to a gene; V was cut back by 4 bases and J by 5 bases. Germline-derived CDR1 and CDR2 are SGHNT and YYREEE (reference sequence). The CDR3 extends over 16 amino acids.

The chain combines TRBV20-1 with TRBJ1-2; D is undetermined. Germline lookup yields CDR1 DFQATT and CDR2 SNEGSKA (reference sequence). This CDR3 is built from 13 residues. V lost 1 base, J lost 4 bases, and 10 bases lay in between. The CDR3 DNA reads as TGCAGTGCTAGAGGCCGGAACAGCTATGGCTACACCTTC. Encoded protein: CSARGRNSYGYTF.

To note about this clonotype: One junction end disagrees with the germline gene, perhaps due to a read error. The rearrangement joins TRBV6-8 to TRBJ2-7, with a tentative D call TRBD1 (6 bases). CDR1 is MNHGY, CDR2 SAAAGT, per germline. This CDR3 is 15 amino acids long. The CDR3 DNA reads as TGTGCCAGTAGTTACCTCGGGGACATCTTAAGAGAGCAGTACTTC. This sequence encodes CASSYLGDILREQYF.